The next 17 T cell receptor beta chains were all read from a single sample in a study of blood T cell repertoires in COVID-19. Sequenced by immunoSEQ multiplex PCR; TCRdb stores in-frame clones only, minus some. The sample records 410,000 or so clones, approximately 89% being singletons. Sequencing input: peripheral blood. The receptors derive from a middle-aged woman with COVID-19, enrolled during active disease.

The chain couples TRBV7-3 to TRBJ2-3; 8 bases fit TRBD2. With 1 base clipped from V and 4 bases from J, the junction kept 1 base outside the gene matches. The CDR3 is 14 residues long. The germline V gene has CDR1 SGHTA and CDR2 FQGTGA. For the CDR3, the DNA is TGTGCCAGCAGCTTAAACGGGAGGGCAGATACGCAGTATTTT. As protein: CASSLNGRADTQYF.

The chain carries TRBV5-4 and TRBJ1-2, with a tentative D call TRBD1 (5 bases). Trimming cost V 2 bases and J 2 bases, with 7 bases left between them. CDR3 length: 13 residues. Looked up from germline, CDR1 is SGHNT and CDR2 is YYREEE (reference sequence). The CDR3 nucleotides read TGTGCCAGCAGCTTACAGGAAAACTATGGCTACACCTTC. Translating gives CASSLQENYGYTF.

This clone was detected once. This rearrangement joins TRBV7-9 to TRBJ1-2, with unresolved D. Trimming took 5 bases from V and 0 from J, leaving 10 bases between them. The CDR3 has 14 amino acids. Per the germline V gene, CDR1 is SEHNR and CDR2 is FQNEAQ (reference sequence). Written as DNA, the CDR3 is TGTGCCAGCAGCCCCTCCGGAGCTAACTATGGCTACACCTTC. Translating it yields CASSPSGANYGYTF.

CDR3 in DNA: TGTGCCACCAGTGTGCGTGTGGGACAATCCTACGAGCAGTACTTC. Residues: CATSVRVGQSYEQYF. V usage is TRBV24-1 and J usage is TRBJ2-7; maybe TRBD1 (6 bases). Germline V lookup: CDR1 KGHDR, CDR2 SFDVKD. The V end lost 5 bases, the J end lost 1 base, and 14 bases lay between the germline ends. This CDR3 is built from 15 residues.

The rearrangement uses TRBV27 and TRBJ2-7; no clear D gene. CDR1 and CDR2 (germline): MNHEY, SMNVEV (reference sequence). V was shortened by 4 bases and J by 2 bases, with 6 bases between the two germline ends. This CDR3 has 12 amino acids. The CDR3 sequence: CASSSVPYEQYF. The CDR3 DNA is TGTGCCAGCAGTTCCGTTCCCTACGAGCAGTACTTC.

The V and J genes are TRBV4-2 and TRBJ2-1, with 8 bases that match TRBD2. Germline V gives CDR1 LGHNA, CDR2 YNFKEQ. The CDR3 is 15 residues long. The V and J ends lost 2 bases and 10 bases, in that order; junction bases with no gene match: 10. CDR3: CASSQNVGGAPEQFF. The CDR3 region has the DNA TGTGCCAGCAGCCAAAACGTCGGGGGGGCCCCGGAGCAGTTCTTC.

The chain carries TRBV5-6 and TRBJ1-6; no clear D. The CDR3 sequence is 14 residues long. V shed 4 bases and J shed 7 bases, with 12 bases lying between them. CDR1 is SGHDT and CDR2 is YYEEEE in the germline V gene. DNA for the CDR3: TGTGCCAGCAGCCTCCGGGAACGCAATTCACCCCTCCACTTT. Its protein product is CASSLRERNSPLHF.

The sample holds one count of this clone. The chain joins TRBV27 to TRBJ1-2; weak D call: TRBD1 (6 bases). There are 15 residues in the CDR3. CDR1 MNHEY and CDR2 SMNVEV come from the germline V gene (reference sequence). The germline V and J ends were trimmed by 1 base and 0 bases, with 9 bases remaining between them. The CDR3 region is CASSLWGHSNYGYTF. The CDR3 nucleotides are TGTGCCAGCAGTTTATGGGGACACTCTAACTATGGCTACACCTTC.

The chain links TRBV7-2 to TRBJ1-5; tentatively, D is TRBD1 (5 bases). Germline lookup yields CDR1 SGHTA and CDR2 FQGNSA. The CDR3 loop spans 15 amino acids. V was trimmed by 3 bases and J by 6 bases, leaving 15 bases between them. The DNA for the CDR3 is TGTGCCAGCAGCTTGCGACAGACGGGGGGTCAGCCCCAGCATTTT. It encodes CASSLRQTGGQPQHF.

V gene TRBV5-1 combines with J gene TRBJ2-7, with a tentative D call TRBD1 (5 bases). With 0 bases removed from V and 0 bases from J, the gap between germline ends came to 10 bases. The germline V gene has CDR1 SGHRS and CDR2 YFSETQ. This CDR3 contains 15 residues. CDR3 protein: CASSLAIGVSYEQYF. The DNA of the CDR3 is TGCGCCAGCAGCTTGGCGATAGGGGTCTCCTACGAGCAGTACTTC.

This chain joins TRBV5-1 and TRBJ2-1; 8 bases are a match to TRBD2. The CDR3 is made up of 15 amino acids. In germline, CDR1 is SGHRS, CDR2 YFSETQ. V gave up 0 bases and J gave up 8 bases; unmatched junction bases: 7. Here the CDR3 DNA reads TGCGCCAGCAGCTTGGAGGGGACTAGTCTGGATGAGCAGTTCTTC. Its protein is CASSLEGTSLDEQFF.

The chain combines TRBV19 with TRBJ1-2; D might be TRBD1 (6 bases). The CDR3 runs to 13 residues. Germline V gene data show CDR1 as LNHDA and CDR2 as SQIVND (reference sequence). The germline V and J ends were trimmed by 7 bases and 7 bases, with 16 bases remaining between them. The DNA for the CDR3 is TGTGCCAGTAAATCCAGGGGAGAAGGTGGCTACACCTTC. Amino acid sequence: CASKSRGEGGYTF.

This clone was counted a few times. The rearrangement uses TRBV28 and TRBJ1-3; TRBD1 aligns across 9 bases. Germline assignment: CDR1 MDHEN and CDR2 SYDVKM. CDR3 length: 16 residues. V lost 4 bases, J lost 4 bases, and 8 bases stayed unmatched. The CDR3 region has the DNA TGTGCCAGCAGTTACCCGGGACAGGGTACCGGAAACACCATATATTTT. Residues: CASSYPGQGTGNTIYF.

The chain is built from TRBV7-2 and TRBJ1-2, with 8 positions matching TRBD1. CDR1 and CDR2 (germline): SGHTA, FQGNSA. This CDR3 is 14 amino acids long. The junction had 8 bases not matched to a gene; V was cut back by 3 bases and J by 8 bases. This CDR3 is CASSFYGQGGGYTF. The CDR3 DNA sequence: TGTGCCAGCAGCTTTTACGGACAGGGTGGGGGCTACACCTTC.

This clone is a singleton in its sample. This rearrangement joins TRBV19 to TRBJ2-3; TRBD1 matches 8 bases. V shed 4 bases and J 5 bases; nucleotides not matched to a gene: 2. Germline lookup yields CDR1 LNHDA and CDR2 SQIVND (reference sequence). The CDR3 is 13 residues long. CDR3: CASSKQGEDTQYF. In DNA form, the CDR3 reads TGTGCCAGTAGTAAACAGGGGGAAGATACGCAGTATTTT.

The V gene is TRBV5-5, the J gene TRBJ2-7; a weak D match, TRBD1 (6 bases). V lost 2 bases and J lost 4, with 7 bases in between. The CDR3 sequence is 12 residues long. CDR1 is SGHKS and CDR2 is YYEKEE in the germline V gene (reference sequence). As DNA, the CDR3 is TGTGCCAGCAGCTTAAGGGGGTACGAGCAGTACTTC. Its translation is CASSLRGYEQYF.

J is TRBJ1-5 and V is TRBV5-6; possible D gene TRBD1, 5 bases. Trimming left V 0 bases short and J 7 bases short, with 11 bases between. CDR1 SGHDT and CDR2 YYEEEE come from the germline V gene. The CDR3 length is 14 residues. The CDR3 DNA is TGTGCCAGCAGCTTGGCCAGGGAGGGGCAGCCCCAGCATTTT. Encoded protein: CASSLAREGQPQHF.